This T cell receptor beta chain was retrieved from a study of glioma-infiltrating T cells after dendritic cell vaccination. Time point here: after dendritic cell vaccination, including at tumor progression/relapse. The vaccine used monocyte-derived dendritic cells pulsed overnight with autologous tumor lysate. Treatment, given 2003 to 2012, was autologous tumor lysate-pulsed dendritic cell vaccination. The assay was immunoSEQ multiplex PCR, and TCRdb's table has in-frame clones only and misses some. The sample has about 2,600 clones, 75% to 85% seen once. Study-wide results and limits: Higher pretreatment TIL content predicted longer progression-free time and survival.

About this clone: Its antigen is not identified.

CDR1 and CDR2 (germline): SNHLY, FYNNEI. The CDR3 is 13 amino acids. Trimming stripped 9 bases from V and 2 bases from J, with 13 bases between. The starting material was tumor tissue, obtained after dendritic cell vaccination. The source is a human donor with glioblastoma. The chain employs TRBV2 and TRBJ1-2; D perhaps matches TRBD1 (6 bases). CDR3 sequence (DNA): TGTGCCAGACTAACAGGGCCCAACTATGGCTACACCTTC. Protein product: CARLTGPNYGYTF.